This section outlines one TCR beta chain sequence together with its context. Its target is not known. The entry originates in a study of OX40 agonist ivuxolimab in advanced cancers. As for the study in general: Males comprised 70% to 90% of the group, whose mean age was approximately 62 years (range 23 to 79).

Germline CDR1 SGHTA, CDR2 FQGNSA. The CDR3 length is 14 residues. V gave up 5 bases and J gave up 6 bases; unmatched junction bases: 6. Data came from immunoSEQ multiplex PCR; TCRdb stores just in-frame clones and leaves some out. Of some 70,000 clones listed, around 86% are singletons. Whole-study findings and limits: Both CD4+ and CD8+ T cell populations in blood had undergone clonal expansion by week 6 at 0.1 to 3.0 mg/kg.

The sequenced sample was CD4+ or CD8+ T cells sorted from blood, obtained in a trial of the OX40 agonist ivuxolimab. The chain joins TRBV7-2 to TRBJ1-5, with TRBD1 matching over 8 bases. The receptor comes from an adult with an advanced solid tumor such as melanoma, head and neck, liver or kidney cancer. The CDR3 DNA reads TGTGCCAGCAGCATAAAGACAGGGGTTCAGCCCCAGCATTTT. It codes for CASSIKTGVQPQHF.